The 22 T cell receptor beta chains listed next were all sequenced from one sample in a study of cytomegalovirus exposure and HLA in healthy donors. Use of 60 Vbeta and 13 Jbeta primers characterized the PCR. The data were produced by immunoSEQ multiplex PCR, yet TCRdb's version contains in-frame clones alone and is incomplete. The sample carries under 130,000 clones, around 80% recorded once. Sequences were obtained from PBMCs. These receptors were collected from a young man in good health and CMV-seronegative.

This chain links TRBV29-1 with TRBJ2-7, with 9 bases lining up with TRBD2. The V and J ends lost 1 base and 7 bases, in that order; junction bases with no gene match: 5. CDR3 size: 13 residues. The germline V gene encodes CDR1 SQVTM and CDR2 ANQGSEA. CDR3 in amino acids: CSVEGWTSEEQYF. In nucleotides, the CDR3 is TGCAGCGTTGAAGGATGGACTAGCGAAGAGCAGTACTTC.

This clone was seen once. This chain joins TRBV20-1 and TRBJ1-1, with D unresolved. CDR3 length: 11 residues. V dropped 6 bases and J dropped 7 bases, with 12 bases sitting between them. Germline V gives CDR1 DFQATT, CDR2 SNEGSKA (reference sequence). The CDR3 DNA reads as TGCAGTGCGCATGGAACAGTTGAAGCTTTCTTT. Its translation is CSAHGTVEAFF.

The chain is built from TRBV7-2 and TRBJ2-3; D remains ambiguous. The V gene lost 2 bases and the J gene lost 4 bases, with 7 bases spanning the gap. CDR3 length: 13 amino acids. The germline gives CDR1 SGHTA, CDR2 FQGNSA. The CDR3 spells CASSLFEADTQYF. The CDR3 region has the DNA TGTGCCAGCAGCTTATTTGAGGCAGATACGCAGTATTTT.

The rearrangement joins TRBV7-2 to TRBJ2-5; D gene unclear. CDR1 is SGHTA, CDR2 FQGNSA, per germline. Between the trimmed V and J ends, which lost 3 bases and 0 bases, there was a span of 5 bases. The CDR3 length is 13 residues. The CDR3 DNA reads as TGTGCCAGCAGCTTGGCAGACCAAGAGACCCAGTACTTC. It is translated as CASSLADQETQYF.

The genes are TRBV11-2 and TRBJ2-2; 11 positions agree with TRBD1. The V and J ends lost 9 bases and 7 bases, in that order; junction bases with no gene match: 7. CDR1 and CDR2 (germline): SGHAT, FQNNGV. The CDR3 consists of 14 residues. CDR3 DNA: TGTGCCAGTCGAAGGACAGGGGGCTTCGGGGAGCTGTTTTTT. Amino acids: CASRRTGGFGELFF.

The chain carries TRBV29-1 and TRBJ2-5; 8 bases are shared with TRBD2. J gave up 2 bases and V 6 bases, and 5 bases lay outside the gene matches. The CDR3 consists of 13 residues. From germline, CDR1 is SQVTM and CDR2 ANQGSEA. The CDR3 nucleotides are TGCAGCGTGTTGGGACTAGGGCAAGAGACCCAGTACTTC. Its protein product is CSVLGLGQETQYF.

The CDR3 sequence is CASSEWGRTGGDVNGYTF. The CDR3 bases are TGTGCCAGCAGTGAATGGGGGAGGACAGGGGGCGACGTTAATGGCTACACCTTC. The genes are TRBV25-1 and TRBJ1-2; 11 bases align to TRBD1. CDR3 length: 18 residues. V was clipped by 1 base and J by 6 bases; unmatched bases: 13. Germline values: CDR1 MGHDK, CDR2 SYGVNS.

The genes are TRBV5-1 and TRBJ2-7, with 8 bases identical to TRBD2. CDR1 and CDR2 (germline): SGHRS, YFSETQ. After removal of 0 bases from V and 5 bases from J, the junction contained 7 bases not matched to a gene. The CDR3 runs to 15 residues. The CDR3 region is CASSLDGTRAHEQYF. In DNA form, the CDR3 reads TGCGCCAGCAGCTTGGATGGGACTAGGGCCCACGAGCAGTACTTC.

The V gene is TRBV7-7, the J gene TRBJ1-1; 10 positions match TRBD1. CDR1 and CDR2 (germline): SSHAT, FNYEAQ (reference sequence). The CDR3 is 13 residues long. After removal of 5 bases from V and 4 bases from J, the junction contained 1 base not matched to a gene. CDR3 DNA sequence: TGTGCCAGCAGCCGGGACAGGGGCACTGAAGCTTTCTTT. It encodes CASSRDRGTEAFF. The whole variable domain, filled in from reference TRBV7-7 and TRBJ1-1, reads GAGVSQSPRYKVTKRGQDVTLRCDPISSHATLYWYQQALGQGPEFLTYFNYEAQPDKSGLPSDRFSAERPEGSISTLTIQRTEQRDSAMYRCASSRDRGTEAFFGQGTRLTVV.

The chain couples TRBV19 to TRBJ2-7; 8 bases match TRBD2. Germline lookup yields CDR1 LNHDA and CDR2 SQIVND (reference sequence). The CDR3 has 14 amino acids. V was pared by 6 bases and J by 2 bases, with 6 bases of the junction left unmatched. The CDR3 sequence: CASSPGAGAYEQYF. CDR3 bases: TGTGCCAGTAGCCCCGGAGCGGGGGCCTACGAGCAGTACTTC.

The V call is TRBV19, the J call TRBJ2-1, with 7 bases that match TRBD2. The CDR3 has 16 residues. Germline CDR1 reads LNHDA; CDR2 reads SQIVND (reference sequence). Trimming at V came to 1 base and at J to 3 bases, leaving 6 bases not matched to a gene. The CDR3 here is CASSIGASGYYNEQFF. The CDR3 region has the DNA TGTGCCAGTAGTATAGGTGCTAGCGGCTACTACAATGAGCAGTTCTTC.

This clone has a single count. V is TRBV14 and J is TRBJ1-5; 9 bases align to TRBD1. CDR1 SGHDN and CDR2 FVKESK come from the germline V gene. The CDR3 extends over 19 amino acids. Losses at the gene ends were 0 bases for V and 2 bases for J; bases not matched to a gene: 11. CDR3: CASSQDSRDREGGNQPQHF. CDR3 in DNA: TGTGCCAGCAGCCAAGATAGCCGGGACAGGGAGGGGGGCAATCAGCCCCAGCATTTT.

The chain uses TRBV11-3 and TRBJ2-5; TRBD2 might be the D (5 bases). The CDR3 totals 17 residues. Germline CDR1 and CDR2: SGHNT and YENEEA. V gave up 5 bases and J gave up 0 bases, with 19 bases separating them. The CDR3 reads CASSLGSIAEYQETQYF. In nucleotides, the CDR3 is TGTGCCAGCAGCCTAGGGAGTATAGCAGAGTACCAAGAGACCCAGTACTTC.

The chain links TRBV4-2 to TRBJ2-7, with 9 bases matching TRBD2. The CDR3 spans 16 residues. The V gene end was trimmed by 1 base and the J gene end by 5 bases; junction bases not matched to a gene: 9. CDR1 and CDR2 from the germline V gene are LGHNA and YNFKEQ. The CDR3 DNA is TGTGCCAGCAGCCAAGTATCGGCGGGAGGGCCGGACGAGCAGTACTTC. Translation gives CASSQVSAGGPDEQYF.

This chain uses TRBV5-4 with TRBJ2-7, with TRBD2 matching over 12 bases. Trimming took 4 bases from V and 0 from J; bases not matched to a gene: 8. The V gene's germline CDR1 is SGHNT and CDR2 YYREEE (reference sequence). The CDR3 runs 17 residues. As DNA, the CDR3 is TGTGCCAGCAGCCCCGGGACTAGCGGGCCCAGCTCCTACGAGCAGTACTTC. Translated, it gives CASSPGTSGPSSYEQYF.

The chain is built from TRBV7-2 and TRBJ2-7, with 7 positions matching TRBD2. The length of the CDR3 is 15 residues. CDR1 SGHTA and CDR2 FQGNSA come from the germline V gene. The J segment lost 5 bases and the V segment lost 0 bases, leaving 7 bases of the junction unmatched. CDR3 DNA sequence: TGTGCCAGCAGCTTAGCTAGCGGGCGGCGGGACGAGCAGTACTTC. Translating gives CASSLASGRRDEQYF. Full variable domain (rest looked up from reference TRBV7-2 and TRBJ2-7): GAGVSQSPSNKVTEKGKDVELRCDPISGHTALYWYRQSLGQGLEFLIYFQGNSAPDKSGLPSDRFSAERTGGSVSTLTIQRTQQEDSAVYLCASSLASGRRDEQYFGPGTRLTVT.

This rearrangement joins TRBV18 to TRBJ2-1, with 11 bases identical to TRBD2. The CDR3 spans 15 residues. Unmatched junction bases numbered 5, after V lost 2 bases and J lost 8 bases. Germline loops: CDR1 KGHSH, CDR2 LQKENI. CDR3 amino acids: CASSPGLAGRDEQFF. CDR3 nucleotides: TGTGCCAGCTCACCAGGACTAGCGGGCAGGGATGAGCAGTTCTTC.

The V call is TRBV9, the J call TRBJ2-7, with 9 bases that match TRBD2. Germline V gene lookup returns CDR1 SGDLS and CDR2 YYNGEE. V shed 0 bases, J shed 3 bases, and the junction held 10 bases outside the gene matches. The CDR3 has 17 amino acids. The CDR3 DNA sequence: TGTGCCAGCAGCGTAGGCTGGGGCGGGAGGGAAGGCTACGAGCAGTACTTC. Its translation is CASSVGWGGREGYEQYF.

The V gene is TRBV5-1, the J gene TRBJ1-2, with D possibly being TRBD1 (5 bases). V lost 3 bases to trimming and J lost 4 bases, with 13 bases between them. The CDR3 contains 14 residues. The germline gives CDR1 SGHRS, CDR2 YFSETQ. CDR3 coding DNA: TGCGCCAGCAGCTCGCTACAGGCTACCTATGGCTACACCTTC. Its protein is CASSSLQATYGYTF.

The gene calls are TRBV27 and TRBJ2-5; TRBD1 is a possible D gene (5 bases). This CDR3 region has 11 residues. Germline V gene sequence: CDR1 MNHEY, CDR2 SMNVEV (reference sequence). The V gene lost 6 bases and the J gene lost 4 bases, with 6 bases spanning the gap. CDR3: CASRRGETQYF. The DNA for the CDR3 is TGTGCCAGCAGAAGGGGAGAGACCCAGTACTTC.

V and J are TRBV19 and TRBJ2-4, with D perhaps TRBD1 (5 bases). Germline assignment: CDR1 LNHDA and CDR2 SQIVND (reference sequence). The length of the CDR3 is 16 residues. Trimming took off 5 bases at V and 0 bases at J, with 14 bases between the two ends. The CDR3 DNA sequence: TGTGCCAGTAGTCCACGACAGCTTCTAGCCAAAAACATTCAGTACTTC. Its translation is CASSPRQLLAKNIQYF.

The CDR3: CASSLGVGQYF. DNA of the CDR3: TGTGCCAGCAGCTTAGGAGTCGGGCAGTACTTC. The chain uses TRBV7-2 and TRBJ2-7; D unclear. The germline V gene has CDR1 SGHTA and CDR2 FQGNSA. The CDR3 runs 11 residues. Trimming removed 1 base from V and 9 bases from J, with 7 bases in between. Combining the CDR3 with reference TRBV7-2 and TRBJ2-7 gives the whole variable domain GAGVSQSPSNKVTEKGKDVELRCDPISGHTALYWYRQSLGQGLEFLIYFQGNSAPDKSGLPSDRFSAERTGGSVSTLTIQRTQQEDSAVYLCASSLGVGQYFGPGTRLTVT.